The text below deals with one T cell receptor (beta chain). This clone appeared once. Its antigen is still unknown. Per-nucleotide qualities are absent, and no much larger clonotype sits a single base away. The record originates from a study of T cell responses to AZD1222 COVID-19 vaccine (dated by TCRdb to the early 2020s). Describing the broader study: AZD1222 recipients given second doses at about 4 weeks or at about 12 weeks were pooled, since spike-specific TCR depth and breadth were not found to differ between the two schedules. Trial participants were enrolled into age subgroups of 18-55, 56-69 and 70-plus years, which contained about 160, 30 and 59 TCR-sequenced participants, respectively. A total of 233 trial participants underwent TCR sequencing, of whom about 210 received two doses of AZD1222 and around 25 received two doses of the MenACWY control vaccine. General conclusions and limits of the study: Because no day 14 peak-response samples were available, the repertoires could be characterized only after the peak T cell response. Epitopes outside the regions mutated in the B.1.351 and B.1.1.7 variants were reportedly recognized by nearly half of the unique spike-specific TCRs. Only five or six AZD1222 recipients were SARS-CoV-2 seropositive at baseline, limiting conclusions about previously exposed vaccinees. Most participants were white British and females outnumbered males, and the authors suggested that clonal diversity may have been underestimated. CD4 TCRs associated with the vaccine covered the entire spike protein, and the dominant responses were in regions 160-218 and 743-854. Spike-specific TCR breadth and depth rose significantly after two AZD1222 doses compared with day 0 and with MenACWY recipients. The 56-69-year group was small, and its depth increase did not reach significance, likely because of low power.

From cysteine to phenylalanine, the CDR3 is 16 amino acids long. Kept here is only the CDR3 DNA, which spans 48 bases and is read in frame from base 1. The germline V gene provides CDR1 MNHEY and CDR2 SVGEGT. V loses 4 bases of germline sequence and J loses 0 bases, and the interval between the two ends is 13 bases. What this sample's time point label stands for: baseline before first vaccination. Vaccinee samples were obtained from the UK trials COV001 and COV002, which included a single-blind randomized controlled phase 2/3 trial of AZD1222 (ChAdOx1 nCoV-19) in healthy adults. For TCRbeta chain sequencing, PBMC samples were collected from trial participants at day 0 and at day 28 after the second dose. The CDR3 regions of human TCRbeta chains were analyzed by immunosequencing. On the authors' methods: TCRs in the repertoires were compared against a reference library of SARS-CoV-2-specific TCRs that had been generated with the MIRA antigen-specificity platform. Breadth meant the fraction of unique TCRs that were SARS-CoV-2-associated, whereas depth meant the fraction of total T cells that were SARS-CoV-2-associated. Using the MIRA data, each spike-specific TCR was assigned both to the spike region to which the TCR was reactive and to a CD4 or CD8 class. Log10-transformed breadth and depth values were compared by one-way ANOVA with Sidak's multiple comparisons tests. In TCRdb, the immuneACCESS table is reduced to in-frame sequences with V and J assigned. These tables do not hold every clone; where another copy was compared, an unresolved V gene accounts for under half, and the others remain unexplained. The V and J calls and the clone size are those of that table, but D and trimming were determined from the DNA. This sample has roughly 160,000 clones in its table, and 85% to 95% of those were observed once. The ten largest make up approximately 0.64% of the sample.

The receptor chain draws on TRBV6-2 or TRBV6-3 and TRBJ2-1; the D gene cannot be resolved beyond TRBD1 or TRBD2, each matching 5 bases. The TCR was taken from an adult in good health. The sample in question was peripheral blood, obtained on day 0 of AZD1222 vaccination. The CDR3 reads as follows: CASSSPSGTSYNEQFF. The DNA sequence is as follows: TGTGCCAGCAGTTCCCCCTCCGGGACCTCCTACAATGAGCAGTTCTTC.